This entry lists 32 T cell receptor beta chains sequenced from one sample in a study of beta chain features in type 1 diabetes. As every portion of the isolated RNA was reverse transcribed, the sequencing read expressed TCRB transcripts. Some clones are missing from TCRdb's copy, which holds only in-frame ones; the method was immunoSEQ multiplex PCR. This table has roughly 400,000 clones, over 12% appearing once. The material sequenced was naive CD4+ T cells from blood. These receptors were taken from a woman between 18 and 29 years old in good health.

This clone was seen more than once but under ten times. The genes are TRBV23-1 and TRBJ2-3; D possibly corresponds to TRBD1 (6 bases). TRBV23-1 is sorted into the ORF group, with uncertain function. The length of the CDR3 is 19 residues. V was cut by 2 bases and J by 2 bases, with 23 bases left in between. CDR3 sequence: CASSQASMYRVRYTDTQYF. As DNA, the CDR3 is TGCGCCAGCAGTCAAGCATCAATGTACAGGGTACGGTACACAGATACGCAGTATTTT.

This clone was detected a few times. V usage is TRBV7-9 and J usage is TRBJ2-3; D might be TRBD2 (6 bases). The germline V gene has CDR1 SEHNR and CDR2 FQNEAQ (reference sequence). V was shortened by 0 bases and J by 1 base, with 14 bases between the two germline ends. The CDR3 runs to 17 residues. CDR3 DNA: TGTGCCAGCAGCTTAGCGGGAGGAGTGATGGGCACAGATACGCAGTATTTT. Translation: CASSLAGGVMGTDTQYF.

The genes are TRBV30 and TRBJ1-4; 9 nucleotides agree with TRBD1. The junction had 6 bases not matched to a gene; V was cut back by 0 bases and J by 10 bases. The V gene's germline CDR1 is GTSNPN and CDR2 SVGIG (reference sequence). The CDR3 sequence is 14 residues long. This CDR3 reads CAWSVNRGRGKLFF. CDR3 bases: TGTGCCTGGAGTGTAAACAGGGGGCGCGGAAAACTGTTTTTT.

This clone was detected a few times. This rearrangement joins TRBV19 to TRBJ2-1, with D tentatively TRBD2 (6 bases). CDR1 and CDR2 (germline): LNHDA, SQIVND (reference sequence). Trimming took 5 bases from V and 3 from J, leaving 14 bases between them. CDR3 size: 15 residues. The CDR3 region has the DNA TGTGCCAGTAGTGCAGCCCCCGGGGGCTACAATGAGCAGTTCTTC. Encoded protein: CASSAAPGGYNEQFF.

This chain joins TRBV9 and TRBJ2-2; D is ambiguous. CDR1 is SGDLS, CDR2 YYNGEE, per germline. CDR3 length: 12 amino acids. V lost 1 base and J lost 7, with 5 bases in between. The DNA of the CDR3 is TGTGCCAGCAGCGTATTCGGCGGGGAGCTGTTTTTT. Translation gives CASSVFGGELFF.

The rearrangement uses TRBV4-2 and TRBJ2-2; weak D call: TRBD2 (6 bases). Germline V gives CDR1 LGHNA, CDR2 YNFKEQ. This CDR3 has 15 amino acids. Trimming shortened V by 2 bases and J by 6 bases, and 13 bases separated the two germline ends. This CDR3 is CASSQSGVGSGELFF. Here the CDR3 DNA reads TGTGCCAGCAGCCAATCGGGAGTGGGTTCCGGGGAGCTGTTTTTT.

In this sample, this clone turned up a few times. The chain carries TRBV14 and TRBJ2-5; D remains unclear. Trimming stripped 0 bases from V and 3 bases from J, with 8 bases between. The germline V gene has CDR1 SGHDN and CDR2 FVKESK. The CDR3 contains 14 residues. The CDR3 nucleotides read TGTGCCAGCAGCCAAGACGCGGTAAAAGAGACCCAGTACTTC. Translating gives CASSQDAVKETQYF.

This clone was found a few times. The J gene is TRBJ2-1, the V gene TRBV2, with D tentatively TRBD2 (6 bases). Germline V lookup: CDR1 SNHLY, CDR2 FYNNEI. The CDR3 has 15 residues. V dropped 5 bases and J dropped 0 bases, with 11 bases sitting between them. The CDR3 DNA follows: TGTGCCAGCAGTTCACTAGCAAACTCCTACAATGAGCAGTTCTTC. Translated, it gives CASSSLANSYNEQFF. The full variable domain, in which reference TRBV2 and TRBJ2-1 provide the parts outside the CDR3, is EPEVTQTPSHQVTQMGQEVILRCVPISNHLYFYWYRQILGQKVEFLVSFYNNEISEKSEIFDDQFSVERPDGSNFTLKIRSTKLEDSAMYFCASSSLANSYNEQFFGPGTRLTVL.

Comment on this clone: This sample also contains other DNA sequences that code for the same CDR3. The chain links TRBV27 to TRBJ2-7; 10 bases match TRBD1. The germline V gene has CDR1 MNHEY and CDR2 SMNVEV (reference sequence). The CDR3 has 14 residues. The V segment lost 4 bases and the J segment 3 bases; nucleotides outside the gene matches: 3. The CDR3 protein is CASSSRDRGYEQYF. The DNA of the CDR3 is TGTGCCAGCAGTTCCCGGGACAGGGGCTACGAGCAGTACTTC.

The CDR3 reads CASKSTSGIYEQYF. The CDR3 bases are TGTGCCAGCAAATCGACTAGCGGGATTTACGAGCAGTACTTC. The chain joins TRBV25-1 to TRBJ2-7, with 11 bases that match TRBD2. The CDR3 sequence is 14 residues long. Germline V CDR1 and CDR2: MGHDK, SYGVNS. After removal of 7 bases from V and 4 bases from J, the junction contained 6 bases not matched to a gene.

This clone has only a few counts. This chain uses TRBV25-1 with TRBJ2-7, with 8 bases that match TRBD2. From germline, CDR1 is MGHDK and CDR2 SYGVNS. J lost 2 bases, V lost 0 bases, and 3 bases had no gene match. The CDR3 is made up of 15 amino acids. CDR3 in amino acids: CASSEYSGAPYEQYF. The CDR3 DNA reads TGTGCCAGCAGTGAATATAGCGGGGCACCCTACGAGCAGTACTTC.

The chain has TRBV29-1 and TRBJ2-1; TRBD1 aligns across 11 bases. This CDR3 spans 14 amino acids. Germline assignment: CDR1 SQVTM and CDR2 ANQGSEA. The J segment lost 3 bases and the V segment lost 6 bases, leaving 4 bases of the junction unmatched. This CDR3 is CSVGQGVLYNEQFF. The CDR3 DNA follows: TGCAGCGTGGGACAGGGGGTTCTCTACAATGAGCAGTTCTTC.

The CDR3 loop is CASSMTGNGNQPQHF. Here the CDR3 DNA reads TGTGCCAGCAGCATGACAGGGAATGGCAATCAGCCCCAGCATTTT. The gene calls are TRBV5-4 and TRBJ1-5; 7 bases are a match to TRBD1. CDR1 and CDR2 from the germline V gene are SGHNT and YYREEE (reference sequence). Unmatched junction bases numbered 6, after V lost 4 bases and J lost 2 bases. The CDR3 consists of 15 residues.

The rearrangement links TRBV5-1 to TRBJ2-2; D call uncertain. The V and J ends lost 2 bases and 5 bases respectively, with 16 bases between them. Looked up from germline, CDR1 is SGHRS and CDR2 is YFSETQ. The CDR3 has 16 residues. This CDR3 reads CASSLGGPSRTGELFF. DNA of the CDR3: TGCGCCAGCAGCTTAGGTGGGCCGAGTAGGACCGGGGAGCTGTTTTTT.

In this sample, this clone turned up a few times. The chain has TRBV7-2 and TRBJ2-7; possibly TRBD2 for D (5 bases). V lost 8 bases to trimming and J lost 4 bases, with 9 bases between them. Germline V gene sequence: CDR1 SGHTA, CDR2 FQGNSA. There are 11 residues in the CDR3. The CDR3 reads CASGGFYEQYF. DNA for the CDR3: TGTGCCAGCGGCGGGTTTTACGAGCAGTACTTC.

This clone was recorded a few times. The chain employs TRBV20-1 and TRBJ2-7, with D perhaps TRBD2 (5 bases). V was pared by 8 bases and J by 5 bases, with 10 bases between. The germline gives CDR1 DFQATT, CDR2 SNEGSKA (reference sequence). The CDR3 totals 10 residues. DNA for the CDR3: TGCAGTCCCCGAGGGAACGAGCAGTACTTC. Amino acids: CSPRGNEQYF.

The gene calls are TRBV5-1 and TRBJ2-3; perhaps TRBD2 as D (5 bases). The germline CDR1 and CDR2 sequences are SGHRS and YFSETQ. The CDR3 contains 17 residues. Trimming pared 5 bases from V and 2 bases from J, leaving 21 bases between. CDR3 sequence reads: CASRKNRLEALTDTQYF. As DNA, the CDR3 is TGCGCCAGCAGGAAAAATCGATTGGAGGCCCTCACAGATACGCAGTATTTT.

V usage is TRBV15 and J usage is TRBJ2-1; TRBD2 matches at 7 bases. Looked up from germline, CDR1 is LNHNV and CDR2 is YYDKDF (reference sequence). J was trimmed by 10 bases and V by 0 bases; bases with no gene match: 18. The CDR3 totals 18 residues. The CDR3 DNA sequence: TGTGCCACCAGCAGAGACTTCGAGGCGCCCGGGGGGTTAGGAGAGCAGTTCTTC. It translates to CATSRDFEAPGGLGEQFF.

The gene calls are TRBV28 and TRBJ1-5; TRBD1 aligns across 7 bases. Germline V gives CDR1 MDHEN, CDR2 SYDVKM. The CDR3 extends over 13 amino acids. J lost 7 bases, V lost 6 bases, and 6 bases had no gene match. The CDR3 DNA sequence: TGTGCCAGCAGGGGAAGGGGGCACCAGCCCCAGCATTTT. Translation gives CASRGRGHQPQHF. The full variable domain, rest sourced from reference TRBV28 and TRBJ1-5, is DVKVTQSSRYLVKRTGEKVFLECVQDMDHENMFWYRQDPGLGLRLIYFSYDVKMKEKGDIPEGYSVSREKKERFSLILESASTNQTSMYLCASRGRGHQPQHFGDGTRLSIL.

This clone was detected a few times. The chain has TRBV28 and TRBJ2-7, with 7 positions matching TRBD1. CDR3 size: 16 residues. V lost 3 bases to trimming and J lost 3 bases; unmatched junction nucleotides: 11. Germline assignment: CDR1 MDHEN and CDR2 SYDVKM. The CDR3 coding sequence is TGTGCCAGCAGTTTTGCCGGGGCAGGGGGATTCTACGAGCAGTACTTC. Translation gives CASSFAGAGGFYEQYF.

This clone was detected a few times. The gene calls are TRBV5-4 and TRBJ2-5; 7 bases line up with TRBD2. Germline V gene sequence: CDR1 SGHNT, CDR2 YYREEE (reference sequence). J was trimmed by 2 bases and V by 2 bases; bases with no gene match: 9. This CDR3 comprises 16 residues. CDR3 region: CASSFLADLRQETQYF. For the CDR3, the DNA is TGTGCCAGCAGCTTTCTAGCGGACCTTCGGCAAGAGACCCAGTACTTC.

In its sample, this clone was seen a few times. J is TRBJ2-7 and V is TRBV28; 8 bases agree with TRBD1. CDR3 length: 13 amino acids. With 5 bases clipped from V and 3 bases from J, the junction kept 3 bases outside the gene matches. Germline loops: CDR1 MDHEN, CDR2 SYDVKM. The CDR3 region is CASSPGQGYEQYF. CDR3 bases: TGTGCCAGCAGTCCCGGACAGGGCTACGAGCAGTACTTC.

This clone turned up a few times. This sequence joins TRBV5-4 and TRBJ2-7; D is unresolved. The length of the CDR3 is 13 residues. V gave up 1 base and J gave up 7 bases, with 12 bases separating them. Germline V lookup: CDR1 SGHNT, CDR2 YYREEE (reference sequence). The CDR3 DNA sequence: TGTGCCAGCAGCTTGAACGGGTTGAGAGAGCAGTACTTC. It codes for CASSLNGLREQYF.

V and J are TRBV23-1 and TRBJ2-7; TRBD1 matches at 7 bases. TRBV23-1 is annotated as an ORF whose role is uncertain. The length of the CDR3 is 15 residues. Germline trimming cut 3 bases from V and 5 bases from J; bases unmatched to any gene: 10. This CDR3 is CASSHPTGYLHEQYF. CDR3 coding DNA: TGCGCCAGCAGTCACCCGACAGGGTATCTCCACGAGCAGTACTTC.

The chain joins TRBV28 to TRBJ2-1; TRBD1 matches at 7 bases. The length of the CDR3 is 14 residues. Germline CDR1 reads MDHEN; CDR2 reads SYDVKM. V shed 10 bases, J shed 1 base, and the junction held 7 bases outside the gene matches. The DNA of the CDR3 is TGTGCCACCCTACCGACAGGGTCCTACAATGAGCAGTTCTTC. It specifies CATLPTGSYNEQFF.

The genes are TRBV9 and TRBJ2-1; a possible D gene is TRBD1 (6 bases). CDR1 and CDR2 from the germline V gene are SGDLS and YYNGEE. The CDR3 length is 16 residues. V gave up 0 bases and J gave up 0 bases, with 10 bases separating them. In nucleotides, the CDR3 is TGTGCCAGCAGCGTAGGAGGGGGATACTCCTACAATGAGCAGTTCTTC. Translation: CASSVGGGYSYNEQFF.

This clone was counted between two and nine times. The rearrangement uses TRBV29-1 and TRBJ2-7; D call uncertain. The V end was cut by 2 bases, the J end by 3 bases, with 11 bases between. This CDR3 contains 13 residues. In germline, CDR1 is SQVTM, CDR2 ANQGSEA. CDR3 in DNA: TGCAGCGTTGAAAAACAGTTAGGCTACGAGCAGTACTTC. Encoded protein: CSVEKQLGYEQYF.

The V and J genes are TRBV5-1 and TRBJ1-1; 8 bases are shared with TRBD1. V was clipped by 0 bases and J by 7 bases; unmatched bases: 2. The CDR3 sequence is 13 residues long. Germline-derived CDR1 and CDR2 are SGHRS and YFSETQ. Here the CDR3 reads CASSLDDRGEAFF. The DNA for the CDR3 is TGCGCCAGCAGCTTGGATGACAGGGGTGAAGCTTTCTTT.

A few counts support this clone. The chain has TRBV10-3 and TRBJ2-3, with 7 bases fitting TRBD2. The V segment lost 0 bases and the J segment 3 bases; nucleotides outside the gene matches: 3. The length of the CDR3 is 15 residues. Germline values: CDR1 ENHRY, CDR2 SYGVKD. The CDR3 is CAISESGGSTDTQYF. The CDR3 DNA is TGTGCCATCAGTGAGTCCGGGGGGAGTACAGATACGCAGTATTTT.

This clone was counted a few times. This specimen includes other DNA sequences encoding the same CDR3. The chain carries TRBV30 and TRBJ1-1; D is ambiguous. Per germline, CDR1 GTSNPN and CDR2 SVGIG (reference sequence). V lost 1 base and J lost 0, with 6 bases in between. The CDR3 sequence is 13 residues long. The CDR3: CAWSEGVNTEAFF. As DNA, the CDR3 is TGTGCCTGGAGTGAAGGAGTGAACACTGAAGCTTTCTTT.

This clone was seen a handful of times. The chain couples TRBV29-1 to TRBJ1-1; D may be TRBD1 (5 bases). Germline lookup yields CDR1 SQVTM and CDR2 ANQGSEA. Deletions cut 4 bases from V and 10 bases from J, with 19 bases between. CDR3 length: 13 amino acids. CDR3 bases: TGCAGCGTTGGAACCGGGACTGGGGGGGGAGCTTTCTTT. As protein: CSVGTGTGGGAFF.

In this sample, this clone turned up a few times. The J gene is TRBJ2-7, the V gene TRBV5-1; the match to TRBD2 covers 13 bases. Germline V CDR1 and CDR2: SGHRS, YFSETQ. The CDR3 length is 15 residues. V gave up 4 bases and J gave up 1 base; unmatched junction bases: 2. CDR3 in amino acids: CASSGGLAGSYEQYF. In nucleotides, the CDR3 is TGCGCCAGCAGCGGGGGACTAGCGGGATCCTACGAGCAGTACTTC.